The 26 T cell receptor beta chains below were found in one sample sequenced in a study of T-cell memory formation after mild COVID-19 (dated by TCRdb to the early 2020s). Library prep was done by 5' RACE. The listed sequencing device is Illumina NovaSeq 6000. TCRdb reanalyzed the raw reads on its own, using fastp at Q25 for trimming and MiXCR for clone calling, and kept in-frame beta chains. Identical CDR3 proteins give one entry, which carries the most common genes and DNA. This sample is represented by about 390,000 distinct CDR3 sequences; 16% of them were singletons. 20% to 25% of the sample goes to the ten largest clones. The sequenced sample consisted of PBMCs or a T cell subset sorted from them (not recorded which). The source is a man younger than 30 who had mild COVID-19 (a few samples of this study predate the infection). The sample titles of this study are shuffled in the database, so cell type and time point are left out; the donor was told from shared clones.

The sample holds a few counts of this clonotype. The chain recombines TRBV7-3 with TRBJ1-5; D may be TRBD1 (5 bases). V dropped 1 base and J dropped 3 bases, with 10 bases sitting between them. CDR1 and CDR2 from the germline V gene are SGHTA and FQGTGA. The CDR3 loop spans 15 amino acids. In nucleotides, the CDR3 is TGTGCCAGCAGCTTAATGGGGGGAAACAATCAGCCCCAGCATTTT. Its translation: CASSLMGGNNQPQHF. Looking up the rest from reference TRBV7-3 and TRBJ1-5 gives the full variable domain: GAGVSQTPSNKVTEKGKYVELRCDPISGHTALYWYRQSLGQGPEFLIYFQGTGAADDSGLPNDRFFAVRPEGSVSTLKIQRTERGDSAVYLCASSLMGGNNQPQHFGDGTRLSIL.

This clonotype was counted only a few times. The chain joins TRBV5-1 to TRBJ1-2; possible D gene TRBD1, 6 bases. The ends were cut back, 3 bases at V and 6 bases at J, with 18 bases in the middle. The CDR3 consists of 15 residues. The V gene's germline CDR1 is SGHRS and CDR2 YFSETQ. The CDR3 loop is CASSWAGTAGDGYTF. Written as DNA, the CDR3 is TGCGCCAGCAGCTGGGCGGGTACGGCAGGGGATGGCTACACCTTC.

The CDR3 coding sequence is TGTGCCAGCAGTCCCCAGGTGGCCTCCACAGATACGCAGTATTTT. It yields the protein CASSPQVASTDTQYF. The V gene is TRBV6-6, the J gene TRBJ2-3; D is unresolved. The V and J ends lost 5 bases and 2 bases respectively, with 14 bases between them. The CDR3 length is 15 residues. Germline CDR1 and CDR2: MNHNY and SVGAGI (reference sequence).

This chain joins TRBV6-5 and TRBJ2-5; D unresolved. Germline CDR1 is MNHEY and CDR2 is SVGAGI. V dropped 0 bases and J dropped 1 base, with 15 bases sitting between them. CDR3 length: 17 amino acids. The CDR3 sequence is CASSYSLVAGPQETQYF. CDR3 nucleotides: TGTGCCAGCAGTTACTCGTTAGTGGCCGGACCCCAAGAGACCCAGTACTTC.

In its sample, this clonotype was seen a few times. This sequence joins TRBV7-8 and TRBJ2-7; D perhaps matches TRBD1 (6 bases). The V gene lost 5 bases and the J gene lost 6 bases, with 14 bases spanning the gap. Germline assignment: CDR1 SGHVS and CDR2 FQNEAQ. The CDR3 is 13 residues long. The DNA of the CDR3 is TGTGCCAGCAGCCAGGACACAGGGAGCGAGCAGTACGTC. Its protein is CASSQDTGSEQYV.

The CDR3 DNA follows: TGTGCCAGCAGTTACGGCGGCGATCTCAATCAGCCCCAGCATTTT. It yields the protein CASSYGGDLNQPQHF. V usage is TRBV6-6 and J usage is TRBJ1-5; no reliable D call. V lost 2 bases and J 3 bases, leaving 11 bases between the germline ends. CDR3 length: 15 residues. CDR1 and CDR2 (germline): MNHNY, SVGAGI (reference sequence).

This clonotype was picked up a small number of times. V usage is TRBV13 and J usage is TRBJ2-2, with 13 nucleotides matching TRBD2. From germline, CDR1 is PRHDT and CDR2 FYEKMQ (reference sequence). With 5 bases clipped from V and 3 bases from J, the junction kept 3 bases outside the gene matches. The CDR3 contains 16 residues. DNA of the CDR3: TGTGCCAGCAGCCGACTAGCGGGGGGACACACCGGGGAGCTGTTTTTT. This codes for CASSRLAGGHTGELFF.

This clonotype was seen a handful of times. The chain couples TRBV12-3 or TRBV12-4 to TRBJ1-4, with 7 bases identical to TRBD1. V gave up 6 bases and J gave up 8 bases; unmatched junction bases: 12. The CDR3 is 15 residues long. As DNA, the CDR3 is TGTGCCAGCAGGCCAAACAGGGGTGGAAGAGAAAAACTGTTTTTT. This sequence encodes CASRPNRGGREKLFF.

This clonotype came up a few times. The chain combines TRBV14 with TRBJ1-1; D not resolved. The V end lost 4 bases, the J end lost 11 bases, and 11 bases lay between the germline ends. This CDR3 has 11 residues. Germline loops: CDR1 SGHDN, CDR2 FVKESK. Written as DNA, the CDR3 is TGTGCCAGCAGCCCCGTCCCTGGGGCTTTCTTT. Protein product: CASSPVPGAFF. Based on the CDR3 plus reference TRBV14 and TRBJ1-1, the full variable domain is EAGVTQFPSHSVIEKGQTVTLRCDPISGHDNLYWYRRVMGKEIKFLLHFVKESKQDESGMPNNRFLAERTGGTYSTLKVQPAELEDSGVYFCASSPVPGAFFGQGTRLTVV.

This clonotype came up a few times. This sequence joins TRBV6-5 and TRBJ1-2, with D perhaps TRBD1 (5 bases). Trimming shortened V by 2 bases and J by 6 bases, and 10 bases separated the two germline ends. Germline assignment: CDR1 MNHEY and CDR2 SVGAGI. This CDR3 has 13 residues. The CDR3 region is CASSYGGSDGYTF. Written as DNA, the CDR3 is TGTGCCAGCAGTTACGGGGGGTCGGATGGCTACACCTTC.

This clonotype was observed a few times. This chain uses TRBV6-2 or TRBV6-3 with TRBJ2-7, with TRBD2 matching 9 bases. The CDR3 has 15 residues. CDR1 is MNHEY, CDR2 SVGEGT, per germline. V lost 6 bases and J lost 2; bases outside the gene matches: 8. CDR3 sequence (DNA): TGTGCCAGCAGACAAACTAGCGGGCTAGCCTACGAGCAGTACTTC. It is translated as CASRQTSGLAYEQYF.

This clonotype was detected a few times. This rearrangement joins TRBV4-1 to TRBJ1-2; D is undetermined. This CDR3 contains 15 residues. V lost 4 bases, J lost 4 bases, and 16 bases lay in between. Germline V lookup: CDR1 MGHRA, CDR2 YSYEKL. CDR3 amino acids: CASSPRHAESYGYTF. Here the CDR3 DNA reads TGCGCCAGCAGCCCCCGACATGCTGAATCCTATGGCTACACCTTC.

This clonotype occurred many times. This rearrangement joins TRBV7-2 to TRBJ2-5; the D gene is possibly TRBD1 (7 bases). V dropped 3 bases and J dropped 5 bases, with 13 bases sitting between them. CDR3 length: 14 amino acids. Per germline, CDR1 SGHTA and CDR2 FQGNSA. The CDR3 region is CASSFQGGGETQYF. The DNA for the CDR3 is TGTGCCAGCAGCTTCCAGGGGGGCGGGGAGACCCAGTACTTC. The full variable domain, with the rest looked up from reference TRBV7-2 and TRBJ2-5, is GAGVSQSPSNKVTEKGKDVELRCDPISGHTALYWYRQSLGQGLEFLIYFQGNSAPDKSGLPSDRFSAERTGGSVSTLTIQRTQQEDSAVYLCASSFQGGGETQYFGPGTRLLVL.

V gene TRBV7-7 combines with J gene TRBJ2-1; TRBD2 aligns across 13 bases. V was clipped by 4 bases and J by 9 bases; unmatched bases: 12. The CDR3 runs 17 residues. From germline, CDR1 is SSHAT and CDR2 FNYEAQ (reference sequence). As DNA, the CDR3 is TGTGCCAGCAGCTCACAACTAGCGGGGGGGCGTATCGGTGAGCAGTTCTTC. Its translation: CASSSQLAGGRIGEQFF.

The V and J genes are TRBV4-1 and TRBJ1-6; 11 bases line up with TRBD1. Germline V lookup: CDR1 MGHRA, CDR2 YSYEKL. CDR3 size: 17 residues. The trim removed 0 bases at V and 8 bases at J, leaving 6 bases unmatched. CDR3 coding DNA: TGCGCCAGCAGCCAAGATGGACAGGGGGCGCGGTATTCACCCCTCCACTTT. Its translation: CASSQDGQGARYSPLHF.

This clonotype was seen only a few times. The chain employs TRBV10-3 and TRBJ1-1; D may be TRBD1 (5 bases). The CDR3 has 16 residues. Trimming took off 0 bases at V and 3 bases at J, with 14 bases between the two ends. Germline CDR1 reads ENHRY; CDR2 reads SYGVKD. The CDR3 loop reads CAISESVDQGYTEAFF. CDR3 in DNA: TGTGCCATCAGTGAGTCAGTGGACCAGGGCTACACTGAAGCTTTCTTT.

This clonotype was observed a few times. The V and J genes are TRBV12-3 or TRBV12-4 and TRBJ2-7; 8 bases are shared with TRBD1. V was pared by 5 bases and J by 3 bases, with 15 bases of the junction left unmatched. This CDR3 is 17 amino acids long. For the CDR3, the DNA is TGTGCCAGCAGTCCCTCAGCAGGGGACAGGACCTTCTACGAGCAGTACGTC. Amino acids: CASSPSAGDRTFYEQYV.

The CDR3, as DNA: TGTGCCAGCAGCCCGATGGGGTATTTTCCCCTCCACTTT. Translated, it gives CASSPMGYFPLHF. The J gene is TRBJ1-6, the V gene TRBV7-9; D gene unclear. The V gene lost 5 bases and the J gene lost 13 bases, with 15 bases spanning the gap. CDR3 length: 13 residues. CDR1 and CDR2 from the germline V gene are SEHNR and FQNEAQ (reference sequence).

This clonotype was counted only a few times. The V gene is TRBV7-2, the J gene TRBJ2-5; D might be TRBD2 (5 bases). With 4 bases removed from V and 4 bases from J, the gap between germline ends came to 16 bases. The CDR3 is made up of 15 amino acids. Germline values: CDR1 SGHTA, CDR2 FQGNSA. In DNA, the CDR3 is TGTGCCAGCAGCTCATATAGCGTCGGTTTAGAGACCCAGTACTTC. It codes for CASSSYSVGLETQYF.

The sample holds a few counts of this clonotype. The chain is built from TRBV29-1 and TRBJ1-5; no firm D call. Germline V CDR1 and CDR2: SQVTM, ANQGSEA. This CDR3 has 13 residues. The germline V and J ends were trimmed by 4 bases and 1 base, with 8 bases remaining between them. The CDR3 sequence is CSVAGQSNQPQHF. The DNA for the CDR3 is TGCAGCGTTGCGGGCCAGAGCAATCAGCCCCAGCATTTT.

Many counts were recorded for this clonotype. The rearrangement joins TRBV5-1 to TRBJ2-5, with TRBD1 as a possible D gene (6 bases). The length of the CDR3 is 13 residues. The germline V gene encodes CDR1 SGHRS and CDR2 YFSETQ. V lost 5 bases, J lost 5 bases, and 13 bases lay in between. The CDR3 region has the DNA TGCGCCAGCAGGGCAGGGGCACGGGAGACCCAGTACTTC. As protein: CASRAGARETQYF. The variable domain in full, with the rest retrieved from reference TRBV5-1 and TRBJ2-5, is KAGVTQTPRYLIKTRGQQVTLSCSPISGHRSVSWYQQTPGQGLQFLFEYFSETQRNKGNFPGRFSGRQFSNSRSEMNVSTLELGDSALYLCASRAGARETQYFGPGTRLLVL.

This clonotype was detected ten times or more. The V call is TRBV2, the J call TRBJ2-7, with D unresolved. CDR1 is SNHLY and CDR2 is FYNNEI in the germline V gene. This CDR3 comprises 12 residues. Trimming removed 6 bases at V and 3 bases at J, with 9 bases between. Here the CDR3 DNA reads TGTGCCAGCAGCCAAGACATCTACGAGCAGTACTTC. Amino acid sequence: CASSQDIYEQYF.

The rearrangement joins TRBV12-3 or TRBV12-4 to TRBJ1-2; D call uncertain. CDR3 length equals 14 residues. V was trimmed by 0 bases and J by 4 bases, leaving 9 bases between them. CDR3 protein: CASSLARSFYGYTF. In nucleotides, the CDR3 is TGTGCCAGCAGTTTAGCGCGTAGTTTCTATGGCTACACCTTC.

This rearrangement joins TRBV9 to TRBJ2-2, with 8 bases identical to TRBD2. The CDR3 runs to 16 residues. V lost 1 base and J lost 7; bases outside the gene matches: 9. Germline V CDR1 and CDR2: SGDLS, YYNGEE. CDR3 protein: CASSVKLRGAIGELFF. CDR3 coding DNA: TGTGCCAGCAGCGTAAAGTTGCGGGGGGCAATCGGGGAGCTGTTTTTT.

The genes are TRBV10-3 and TRBJ1-3; maybe TRBD1 (5 bases). This CDR3 region has 16 residues. V was shortened by 7 bases and J by 0 bases, with 16 bases between the two germline ends. The germline CDR1 and CDR2 sequences are ENHRY and SYGVKD. CDR3 in amino acids: CAIKRGLDNSGNTIYF. DNA for the CDR3: TGTGCCATCAAGCGCGGGCTGGACAACTCTGGAAACACCATATATTTT.

This chain links TRBV9 with TRBJ1-5; D unresolved. CDR1 and CDR2 (germline): SGDLS, YYNGEE. The CDR3 is made up of 13 amino acids. V was cut by 0 bases and J by 7 bases, with 8 bases left in between. The chain's CDR3 is CASSVGWQQPQHF. The CDR3 DNA reads TGTGCCAGCAGCGTAGGGTGGCAACAGCCCCAGCATTTT.